The rows below give T cell receptor beta chains drawn from one sample of a study of response to subunit inactivated influenza vaccine. TCRdb fed the RT-PCR reads into MiXCR, producing one record per CDR3 protein. This sample has about 650,000 distinct CDR3 sequences; 13% to 15% occur once, and the top ten carry 6% to 9.5%. This specimen consisted of PBMCs from blood, obtained approximately 15 days before vaccination. Source of these receptors: a man aged 50 to 60 who received an inactivated influenza vaccine. Both conserved end residues are part of each CDR3. Each record gives: clone size, D gene, J gene, V gene, CDR3 DNA, CDR3 protein. The D gene is left open where the match is weak. Not every row has a clone size; where given, it reads once, few, many or a size class.

clone size: -
D gene: -
J gene: TRBJ2-5
V gene: TRBV7-7
CDR3 DNA: TGTGCTAGCAGCTCAGGGGGACTGGACCAAGAGACCCAGTACTTC
CDR3 protein: CASSSGGLDQETQYF

clone size: few
D gene: TRBD2
J gene: TRBJ2-3
V gene: TRBV4-3
CDR3 DNA: TGCGCCAGCAGCCAAACTCAAGCGGGAGGGAGCACAGATACGCAGTATTTT
CDR3 protein: CASSQTQAGGSTDTQYF

clone size: -
D gene: -
J gene: TRBJ2-1
V gene: TRBV28
CDR3 DNA: TGTGCCAGCAGTTTCCATGGCGAAAGAGGCTACAATGAGCAGTTCTTC
CDR3 protein: CASSFHGERGYNEQFF

clone size: -
D gene: -
J gene: TRBJ1-2
V gene: TRBV12-3/TRBV12-4
CDR3 DNA: TGTGCCAGCAGTTTAAATCTGGGAATTGGCTACACCTTC
CDR3 protein: CASSLNLGIGYTF

clone size: few
D gene: -
J gene: TRBJ2-3
V gene: TRBV12-3/TRBV12-4
CDR3 DNA: TGTGCCAGCAGTTTATGGTCCCTGGGGGACACAGATACGCAGTATTTT
CDR3 protein: CASSLWSLGDTDTQYF

clone size: -
D gene: -
J gene: TRBJ1-3
V gene: TRBV20-1
CDR3 DNA: TGCAGTGCAGTCAGGGGTACTGGAAACACCATATATTTT
CDR3 protein: CSAVRGTGNTIYF

clone size: many
D gene: -
J gene: TRBJ2-2
V gene: TRBV5-1
CDR3 DNA: TGCGCCAGCAGCGCCGGACAGACCAGAGGGGAGCTGTTTTTT
CDR3 protein: CASSAGQTRGELFF

clone size: -
D gene: TRBD2
J gene: TRBJ2-1
V gene: TRBV6-2/TRBV6-3
CDR3 DNA: TGTGCCAGCACCATGGGACTAGCAGGAAATGAGCAGTTCTTC
CDR3 protein: CASTMGLAGNEQFF

clone size: -
D gene: -
J gene: TRBJ2-3
V gene: TRBV7-3
CDR3 DNA: TGTGCCAGCAGCTCCCTCCCCGGGAGTCAAGATACGCAGTATTTT
CDR3 protein: CASSSLPGSQDTQYF

clone size: -
D gene: -
J gene: TRBJ2-1
V gene: TRBV6-5
CDR3 DNA: TGTGCCAGCAGCGATTTATATGAGCAGTTCTTC
CDR3 protein: CASSDLYEQFF

clone size: few
D gene: -
J gene: TRBJ2-5
V gene: TRBV11-2
CDR3 DNA: TGTGCCAGCAGCTGGGGACCGGGGGTACAAGAGACCCAGTACTTC
CDR3 protein: CASSWGPGVQETQYF

clone size: once
D gene: TRBD2
J gene: TRBJ2-7
V gene: TRBV5-1
CDR3 DNA: TGCGCCAGCAGCCCTAGCGGGGGGGCGGTCGACGAGCAGTACTTC
CDR3 protein: CASSPSGGAVDEQYF

clone size: few
D gene: TRBD1
J gene: TRBJ2-1
V gene: TRBV28
CDR3 DNA: TGTGCCAGCAGTCCCTCGGACAGGCTTTTCTACAATGAGCAGTTCTTC
CDR3 protein: CASSPSDRLFYNEQFF

clone size: -
D gene: TRBD2
J gene: TRBJ2-3
V gene: TRBV12-3/TRBV12-4
CDR3 DNA: TGTGCCAGCAGTTTATACGGGGGGGCCACAGATACGCAGTATTTT
CDR3 protein: CASSLYGGATDTQYF

clone size: -
D gene: -
J gene: TRBJ2-1
V gene: TRBV20-1
CDR3 DNA: TGCAGTGCTAGAGCCGCGGTCCGCCCCATGGGGTACAATGAGCAGTTCTTC
CDR3 protein: CSARAAVRPMGYNEQFF

clone size: few
D gene: TRBD1
J gene: TRBJ1-1
V gene: TRBV29-1
CDR3 DNA: TGCAGCGCCGGACAGGGGGCGATGAACACTGAAGCTTTCTTT
CDR3 protein: CSAGQGAMNTEAFF

clone size: few
D gene: TRBD1
J gene: TRBJ1-1
V gene: TRBV12-3/TRBV12-4
CDR3 DNA: TGTGCCAGCAGAACCCGGGACAGCGAAGCTTTCTTT
CDR3 protein: CASRTRDSEAFF

clone size: few
D gene: TRBD1
J gene: TRBJ2-2
V gene: TRBV4-3
CDR3 DNA: TGCGCCAGCAGCCAAGGTTACAGGGGGGCCACCGGGGAGCTGTTTTTT
CDR3 protein: CASSQGYRGATGELFF

clone size: many
D gene: TRBD2
J gene: TRBJ2-5
V gene: TRBV12-3/TRBV12-4
CDR3 DNA: TGTGCCAGCAGCCGACTAGCAGGGGAGACCCAGTACTTC
CDR3 protein: CASSRLAGETQYF

clone size: -
D gene: -
J gene: TRBJ2-7
V gene: TRBV7-6
CDR3 DNA: TGTGCCAGCAGCTTGTGGGACGGAGACGAGCAGTACTTC
CDR3 protein: CASSLWDGDEQYF

clone size: many
D gene: -
J gene: TRBJ1-1
V gene: TRBV28
CDR3 DNA: TGTGCCAGCAGCGAGAACACTGAAGCTTTCTTT
CDR3 protein: CASSENTEAFF

clone size: few
D gene: -
J gene: TRBJ2-1
V gene: TRBV23-1
CDR3 DNA: TGCGCCAGCAGCCTGGTTCGGACTACCAGCTCCTACAATGAGCAGTTCTTC
CDR3 protein: CASSLVRTTSSYNEQFF

clone size: -
D gene: TRBD2
J gene: TRBJ2-7
V gene: TRBV14
CDR3 DNA: TGTGCCAGCAGCCAAGCCTGGGACTACTCCTACGAGCAGTACTTC
CDR3 protein: CASSQAWDYSYEQYF

clone size: -
D gene: -
J gene: TRBJ2-7
V gene: TRBV7-2
CDR3 DNA: TGTGCCAGCAGCTCCCGGGCTTTCTCCTACGAGCAGTACTTC
CDR3 protein: CASSSRAFSYEQYF

clone size: many
D gene: -
J gene: TRBJ1-2
V gene: TRBV5-5
CDR3 DNA: TGTGCCAGCAGCTTGGACGGCGGCTATGGCTACACCTTC
CDR3 protein: CASSLDGGYGYTF

clone size: -
D gene: -
J gene: TRBJ2-3
V gene: TRBV10-3
CDR3 DNA: TGTGCCATCAGTGACCTAGAGGGTAGCACAGATACGCAGTATTTT
CDR3 protein: CAISDLEGSTDTQYF